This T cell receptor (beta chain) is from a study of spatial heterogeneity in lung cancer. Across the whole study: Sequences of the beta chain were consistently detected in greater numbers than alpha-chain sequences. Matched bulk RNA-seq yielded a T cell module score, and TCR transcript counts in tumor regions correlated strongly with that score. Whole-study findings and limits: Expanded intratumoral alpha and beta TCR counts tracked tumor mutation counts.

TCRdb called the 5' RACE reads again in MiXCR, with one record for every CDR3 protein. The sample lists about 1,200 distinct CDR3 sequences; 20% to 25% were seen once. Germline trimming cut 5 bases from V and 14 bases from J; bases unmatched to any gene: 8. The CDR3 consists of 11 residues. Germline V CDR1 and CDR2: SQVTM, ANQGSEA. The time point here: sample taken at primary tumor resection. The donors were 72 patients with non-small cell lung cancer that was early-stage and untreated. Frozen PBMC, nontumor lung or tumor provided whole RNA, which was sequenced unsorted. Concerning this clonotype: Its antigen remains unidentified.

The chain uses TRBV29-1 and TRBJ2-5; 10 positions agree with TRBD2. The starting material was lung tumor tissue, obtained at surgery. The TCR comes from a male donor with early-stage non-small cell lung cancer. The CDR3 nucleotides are TGCAGCGTTTCTCTAGCGGGGGCCCCATACTTC. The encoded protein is CSVSLAGAPYF.